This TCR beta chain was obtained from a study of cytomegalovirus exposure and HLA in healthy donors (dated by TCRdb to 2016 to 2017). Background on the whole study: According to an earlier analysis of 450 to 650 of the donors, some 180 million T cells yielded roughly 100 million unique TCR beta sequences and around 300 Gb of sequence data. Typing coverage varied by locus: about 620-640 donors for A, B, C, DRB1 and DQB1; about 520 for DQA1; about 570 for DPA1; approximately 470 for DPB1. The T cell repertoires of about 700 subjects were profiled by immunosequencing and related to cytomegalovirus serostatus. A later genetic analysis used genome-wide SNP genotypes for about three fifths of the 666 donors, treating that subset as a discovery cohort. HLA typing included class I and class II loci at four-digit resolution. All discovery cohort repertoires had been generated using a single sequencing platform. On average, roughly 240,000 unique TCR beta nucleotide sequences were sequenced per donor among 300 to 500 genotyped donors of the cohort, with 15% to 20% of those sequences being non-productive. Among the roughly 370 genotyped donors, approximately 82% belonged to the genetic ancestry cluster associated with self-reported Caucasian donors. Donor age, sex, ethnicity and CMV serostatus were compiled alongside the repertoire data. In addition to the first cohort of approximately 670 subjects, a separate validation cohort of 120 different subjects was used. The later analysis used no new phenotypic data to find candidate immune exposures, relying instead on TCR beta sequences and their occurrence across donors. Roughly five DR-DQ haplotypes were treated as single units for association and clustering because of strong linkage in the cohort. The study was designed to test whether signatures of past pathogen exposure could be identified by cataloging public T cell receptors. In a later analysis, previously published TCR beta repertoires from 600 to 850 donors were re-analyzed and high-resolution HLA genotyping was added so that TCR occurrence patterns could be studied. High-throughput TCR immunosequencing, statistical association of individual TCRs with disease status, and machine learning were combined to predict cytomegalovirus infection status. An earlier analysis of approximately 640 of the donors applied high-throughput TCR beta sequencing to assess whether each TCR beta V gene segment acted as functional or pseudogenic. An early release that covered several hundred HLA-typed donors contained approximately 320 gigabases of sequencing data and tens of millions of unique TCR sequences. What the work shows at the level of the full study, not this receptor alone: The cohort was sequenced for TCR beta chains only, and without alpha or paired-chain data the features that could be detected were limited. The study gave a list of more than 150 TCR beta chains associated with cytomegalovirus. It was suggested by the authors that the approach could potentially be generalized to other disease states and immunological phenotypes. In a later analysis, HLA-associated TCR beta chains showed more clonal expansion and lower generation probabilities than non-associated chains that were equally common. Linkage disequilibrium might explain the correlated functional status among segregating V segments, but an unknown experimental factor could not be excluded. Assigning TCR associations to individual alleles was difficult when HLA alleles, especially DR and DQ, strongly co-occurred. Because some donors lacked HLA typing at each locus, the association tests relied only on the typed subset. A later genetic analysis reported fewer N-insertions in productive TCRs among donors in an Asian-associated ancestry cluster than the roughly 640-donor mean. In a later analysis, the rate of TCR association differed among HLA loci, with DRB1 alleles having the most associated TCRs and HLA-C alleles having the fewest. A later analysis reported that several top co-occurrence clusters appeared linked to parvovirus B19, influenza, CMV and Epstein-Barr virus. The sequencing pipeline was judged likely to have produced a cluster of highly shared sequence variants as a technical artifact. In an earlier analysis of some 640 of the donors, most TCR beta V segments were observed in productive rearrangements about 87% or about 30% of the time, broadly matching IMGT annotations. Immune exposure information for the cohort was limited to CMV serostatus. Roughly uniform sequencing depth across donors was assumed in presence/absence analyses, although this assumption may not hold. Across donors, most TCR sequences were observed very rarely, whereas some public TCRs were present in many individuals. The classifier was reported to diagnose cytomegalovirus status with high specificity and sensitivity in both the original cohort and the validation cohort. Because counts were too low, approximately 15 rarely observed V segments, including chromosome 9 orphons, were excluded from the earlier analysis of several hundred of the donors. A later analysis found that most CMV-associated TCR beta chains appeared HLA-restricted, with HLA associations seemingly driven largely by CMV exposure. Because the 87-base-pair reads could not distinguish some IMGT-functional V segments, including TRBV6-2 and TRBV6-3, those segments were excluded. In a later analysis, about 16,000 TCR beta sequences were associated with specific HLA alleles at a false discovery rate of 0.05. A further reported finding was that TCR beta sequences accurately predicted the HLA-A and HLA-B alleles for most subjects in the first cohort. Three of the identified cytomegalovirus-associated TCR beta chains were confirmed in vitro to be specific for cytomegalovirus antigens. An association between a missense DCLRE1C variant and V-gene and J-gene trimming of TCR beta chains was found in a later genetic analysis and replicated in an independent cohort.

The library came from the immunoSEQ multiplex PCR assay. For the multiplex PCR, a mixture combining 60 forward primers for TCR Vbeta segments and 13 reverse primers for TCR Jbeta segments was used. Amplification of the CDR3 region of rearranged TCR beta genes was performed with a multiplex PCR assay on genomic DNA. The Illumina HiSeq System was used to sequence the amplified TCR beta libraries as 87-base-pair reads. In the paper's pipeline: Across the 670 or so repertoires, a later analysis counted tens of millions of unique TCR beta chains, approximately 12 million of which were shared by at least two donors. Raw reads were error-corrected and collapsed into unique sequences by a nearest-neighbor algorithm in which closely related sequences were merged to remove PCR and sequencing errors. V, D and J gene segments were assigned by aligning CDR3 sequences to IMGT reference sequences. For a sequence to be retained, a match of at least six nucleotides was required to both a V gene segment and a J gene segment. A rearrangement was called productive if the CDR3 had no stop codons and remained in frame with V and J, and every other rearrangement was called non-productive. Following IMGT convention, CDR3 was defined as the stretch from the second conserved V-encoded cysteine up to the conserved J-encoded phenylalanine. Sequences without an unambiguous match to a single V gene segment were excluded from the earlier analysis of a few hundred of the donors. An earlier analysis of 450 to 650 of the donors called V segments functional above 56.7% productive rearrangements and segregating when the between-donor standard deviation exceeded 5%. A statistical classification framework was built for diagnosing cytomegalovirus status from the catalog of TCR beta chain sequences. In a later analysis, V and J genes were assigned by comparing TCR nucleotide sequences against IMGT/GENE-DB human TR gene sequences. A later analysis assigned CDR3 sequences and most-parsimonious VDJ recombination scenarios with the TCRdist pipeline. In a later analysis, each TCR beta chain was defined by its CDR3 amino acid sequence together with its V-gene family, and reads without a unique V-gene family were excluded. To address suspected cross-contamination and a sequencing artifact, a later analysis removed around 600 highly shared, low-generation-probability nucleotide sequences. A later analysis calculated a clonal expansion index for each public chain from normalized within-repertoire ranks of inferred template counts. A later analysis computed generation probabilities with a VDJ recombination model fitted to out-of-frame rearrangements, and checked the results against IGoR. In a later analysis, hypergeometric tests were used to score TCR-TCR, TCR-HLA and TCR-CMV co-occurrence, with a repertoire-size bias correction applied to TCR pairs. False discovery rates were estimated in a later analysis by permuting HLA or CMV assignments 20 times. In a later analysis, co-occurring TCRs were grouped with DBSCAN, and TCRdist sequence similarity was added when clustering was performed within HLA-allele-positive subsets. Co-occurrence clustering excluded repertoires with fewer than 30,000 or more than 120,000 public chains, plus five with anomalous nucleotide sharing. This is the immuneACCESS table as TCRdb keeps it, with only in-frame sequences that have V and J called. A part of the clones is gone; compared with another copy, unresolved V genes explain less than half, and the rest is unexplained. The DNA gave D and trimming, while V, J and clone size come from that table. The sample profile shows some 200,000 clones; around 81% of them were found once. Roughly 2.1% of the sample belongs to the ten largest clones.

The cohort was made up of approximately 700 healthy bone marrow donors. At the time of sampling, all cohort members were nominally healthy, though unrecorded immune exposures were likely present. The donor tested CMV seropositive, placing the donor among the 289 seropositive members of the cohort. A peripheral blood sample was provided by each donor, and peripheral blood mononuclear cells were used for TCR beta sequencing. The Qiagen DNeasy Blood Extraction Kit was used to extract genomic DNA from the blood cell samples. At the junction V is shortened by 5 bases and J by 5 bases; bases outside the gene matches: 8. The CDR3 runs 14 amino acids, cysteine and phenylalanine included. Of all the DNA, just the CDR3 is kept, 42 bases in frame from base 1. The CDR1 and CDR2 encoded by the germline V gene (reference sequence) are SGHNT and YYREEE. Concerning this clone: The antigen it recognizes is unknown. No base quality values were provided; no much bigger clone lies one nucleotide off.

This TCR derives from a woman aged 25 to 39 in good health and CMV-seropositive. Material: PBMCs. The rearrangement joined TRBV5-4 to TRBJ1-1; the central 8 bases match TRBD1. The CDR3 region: CASSSRTGLTEAFF. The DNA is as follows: TGTGCCAGCAGTTCCAGGACAGGGCTGACTGAAGCTTTCTTT.